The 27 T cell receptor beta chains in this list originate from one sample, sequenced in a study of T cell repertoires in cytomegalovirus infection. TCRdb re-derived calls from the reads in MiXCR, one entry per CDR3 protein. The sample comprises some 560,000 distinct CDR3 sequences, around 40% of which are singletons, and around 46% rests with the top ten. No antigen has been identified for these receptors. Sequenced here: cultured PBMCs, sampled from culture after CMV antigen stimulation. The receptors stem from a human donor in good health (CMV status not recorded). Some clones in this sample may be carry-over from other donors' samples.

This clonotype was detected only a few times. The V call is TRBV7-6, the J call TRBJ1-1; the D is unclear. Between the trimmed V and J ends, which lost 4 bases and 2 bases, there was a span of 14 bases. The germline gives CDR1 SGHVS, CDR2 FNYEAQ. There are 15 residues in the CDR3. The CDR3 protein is CASSSPRGENTEAFF. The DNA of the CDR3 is TGTGCCAGCAGCTCCCCTCGGGGAGAAAACACTGAAGCTTTCTTT.

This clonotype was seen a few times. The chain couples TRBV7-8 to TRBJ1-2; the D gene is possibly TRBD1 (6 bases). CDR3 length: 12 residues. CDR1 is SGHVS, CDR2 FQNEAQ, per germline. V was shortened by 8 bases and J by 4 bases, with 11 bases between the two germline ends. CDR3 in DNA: TGTGCCAGCGCAGGGGACGTCTATGGCTACACCTTC. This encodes CASAGDVYGYTF.

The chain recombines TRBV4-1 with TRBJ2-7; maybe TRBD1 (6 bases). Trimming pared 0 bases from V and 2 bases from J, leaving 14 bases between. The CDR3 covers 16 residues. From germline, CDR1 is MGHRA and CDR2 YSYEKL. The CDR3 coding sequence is TGCGCCAGCAGCCAAGACGAAGGGGGACAAACCTACGAGCAGTACTTC. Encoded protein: CASSQDEGGQTYEQYF.

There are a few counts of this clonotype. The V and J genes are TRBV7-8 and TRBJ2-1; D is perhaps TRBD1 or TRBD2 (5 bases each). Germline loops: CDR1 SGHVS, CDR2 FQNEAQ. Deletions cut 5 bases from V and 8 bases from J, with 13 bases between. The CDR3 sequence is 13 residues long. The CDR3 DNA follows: TGTGCCAGCAGCCGGGGCCCCCGCGATGAGCAGTTCTTC. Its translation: CASSRGPRDEQFF. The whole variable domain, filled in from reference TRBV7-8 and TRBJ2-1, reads GAGVSQSPRYKVAKRGQDVALRCDPISGHVSLFWYQQALGQGPEFLTYFQNEAQLDKSGLPSDRFFAERPEGSVSTLKIQRTQQEDSAVYLCASSRGPRDEQFFGPGTRLTVL.

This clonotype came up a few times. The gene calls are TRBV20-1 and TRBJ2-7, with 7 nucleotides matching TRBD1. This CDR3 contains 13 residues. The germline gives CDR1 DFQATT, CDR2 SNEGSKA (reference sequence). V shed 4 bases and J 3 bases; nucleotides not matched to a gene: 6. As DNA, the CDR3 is TGCAGTGCTACGACAGGGCGCGGCTACGAGCAGTACTTC. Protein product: CSATTGRGYEQYF.

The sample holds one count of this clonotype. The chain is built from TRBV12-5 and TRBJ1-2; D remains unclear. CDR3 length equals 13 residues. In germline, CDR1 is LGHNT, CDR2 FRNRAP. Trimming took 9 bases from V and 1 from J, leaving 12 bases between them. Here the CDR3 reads CASSTGINYGYTF. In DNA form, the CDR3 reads TGTGCTAGCTCGACGGGGATTAACTATGGCTACACCTTC. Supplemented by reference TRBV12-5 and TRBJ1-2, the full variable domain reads DARVTQTPRHKVTEMGQEVTMRCQPILGHNTVFWYRQTMMQGLELLAYFRNRAPLDDSGMPKDRFSAEMPDATLATLKIQPSEPRDSAVYFCASSTGINYGYTFGSGTRLTVV.

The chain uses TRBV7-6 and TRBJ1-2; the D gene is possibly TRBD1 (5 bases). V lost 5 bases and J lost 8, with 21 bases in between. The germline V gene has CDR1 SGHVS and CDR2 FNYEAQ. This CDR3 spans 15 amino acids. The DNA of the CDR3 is TGTGCCAGCAGCCCCCCCGGGACGGAGTTTCGGGGCTACACCTTC. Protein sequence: CASSPPGTEFRGYTF.

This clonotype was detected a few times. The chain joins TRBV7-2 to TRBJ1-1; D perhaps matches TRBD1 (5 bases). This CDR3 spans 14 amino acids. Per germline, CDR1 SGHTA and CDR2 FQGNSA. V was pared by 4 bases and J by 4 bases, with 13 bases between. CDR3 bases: TGTGCCAGCAGCTCCAGCAGGGTGAGCACTGAAGCTTTCTTT. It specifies CASSSSRVSTEAFF.

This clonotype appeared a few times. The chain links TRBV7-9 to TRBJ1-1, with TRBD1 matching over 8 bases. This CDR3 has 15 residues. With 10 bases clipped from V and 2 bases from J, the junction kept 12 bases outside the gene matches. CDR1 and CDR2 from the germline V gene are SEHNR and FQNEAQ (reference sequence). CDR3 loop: CATQAGGGSNTEAFF. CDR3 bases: TGTGCCACCCAGGCAGGGGGCGGTTCTAACACTGAAGCTTTCTTT.

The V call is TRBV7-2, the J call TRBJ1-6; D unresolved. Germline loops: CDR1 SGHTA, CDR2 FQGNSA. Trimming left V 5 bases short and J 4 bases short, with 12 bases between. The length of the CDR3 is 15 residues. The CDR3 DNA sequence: TGTGCCAGCAGCCCCCGACGGCTTTATAATTCACCCCTCCACTTT. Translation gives CASSPRRLYNSPLHF. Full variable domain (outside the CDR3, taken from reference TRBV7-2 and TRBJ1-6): GAGVSQSPSNKVTEKGKDVELRCDPISGHTALYWYRQSLGQGLEFLIYFQGNSAPDKSGLPSDRFSAERTGGSVSTLTIQRTQQEDSAVYLCASSPRRLYNSPLHFGNGTRLTVT.

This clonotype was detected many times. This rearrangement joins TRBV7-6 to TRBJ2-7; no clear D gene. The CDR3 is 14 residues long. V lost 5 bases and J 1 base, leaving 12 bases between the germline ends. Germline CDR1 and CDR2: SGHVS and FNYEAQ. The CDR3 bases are TGTGCCAGCAGCCCTCTGGTCAATTCCTACGAGCAGTACTTC. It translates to CASSPLVNSYEQYF.

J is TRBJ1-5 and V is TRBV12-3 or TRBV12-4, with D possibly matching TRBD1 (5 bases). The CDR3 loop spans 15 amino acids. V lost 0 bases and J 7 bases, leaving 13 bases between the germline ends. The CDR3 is CASSLARRDGQPQHF. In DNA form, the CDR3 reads TGTGCCAGCAGTTTAGCGCGCAGGGACGGCCAGCCCCAGCATTTT.

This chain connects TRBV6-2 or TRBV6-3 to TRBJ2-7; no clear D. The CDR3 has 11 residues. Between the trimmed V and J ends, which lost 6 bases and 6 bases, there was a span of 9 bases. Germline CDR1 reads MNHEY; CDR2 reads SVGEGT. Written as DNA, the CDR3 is TGTGCCAGCAGGCTCTGGGGCGAGCAGTACTTC. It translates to CASRLWGEQYF.

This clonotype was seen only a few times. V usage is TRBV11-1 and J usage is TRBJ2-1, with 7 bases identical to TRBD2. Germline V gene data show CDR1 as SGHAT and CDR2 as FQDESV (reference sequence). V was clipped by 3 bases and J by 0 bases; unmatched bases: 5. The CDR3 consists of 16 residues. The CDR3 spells CASSLIWEGSYNEQFF. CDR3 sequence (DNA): TGTGCCAGCAGCTTGATCTGGGAGGGCTCCTACAATGAGCAGTTCTTC.

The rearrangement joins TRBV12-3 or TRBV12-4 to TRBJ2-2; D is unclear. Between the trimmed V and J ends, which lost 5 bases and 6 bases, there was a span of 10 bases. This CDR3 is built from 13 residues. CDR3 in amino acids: CASSPTASGELFF. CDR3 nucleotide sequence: TGTGCCAGCAGTCCAACAGCCTCCGGGGAGCTGTTTTTT.

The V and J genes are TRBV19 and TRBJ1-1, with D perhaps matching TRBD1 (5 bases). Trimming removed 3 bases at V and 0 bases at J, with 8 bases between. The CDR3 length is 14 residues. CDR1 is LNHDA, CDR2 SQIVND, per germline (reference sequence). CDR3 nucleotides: TGTGCCAGTAGTATGGGGGGAATGAACACTGAAGCTTTCTTT. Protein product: CASSMGGMNTEAFF.

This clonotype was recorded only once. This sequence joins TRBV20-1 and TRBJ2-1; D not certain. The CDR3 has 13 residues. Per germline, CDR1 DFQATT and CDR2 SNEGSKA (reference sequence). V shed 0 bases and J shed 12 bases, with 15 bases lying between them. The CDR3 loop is CSAREQPQPRQFF. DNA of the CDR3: TGCAGTGCTAGAGAGCAACCACAACCGCGGCAGTTCTTC.

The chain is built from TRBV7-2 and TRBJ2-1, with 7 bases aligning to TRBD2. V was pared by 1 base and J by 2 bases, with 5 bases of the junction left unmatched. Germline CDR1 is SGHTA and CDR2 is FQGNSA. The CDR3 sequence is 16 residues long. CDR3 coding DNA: TGTGCCAGCAGCTTAGTGACGGGAGGCGCCTACAATGAGCAGTTCTTC. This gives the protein CASSLVTGGAYNEQFF.

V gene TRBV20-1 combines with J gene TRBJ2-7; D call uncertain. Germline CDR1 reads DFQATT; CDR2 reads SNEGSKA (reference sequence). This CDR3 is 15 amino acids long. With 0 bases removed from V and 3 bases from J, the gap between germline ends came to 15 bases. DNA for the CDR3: TGCAGTGCTAGAGATTTTGGGCACACACTCTACGAGCAGTACTTC. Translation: CSARDFGHTLYEQYF.

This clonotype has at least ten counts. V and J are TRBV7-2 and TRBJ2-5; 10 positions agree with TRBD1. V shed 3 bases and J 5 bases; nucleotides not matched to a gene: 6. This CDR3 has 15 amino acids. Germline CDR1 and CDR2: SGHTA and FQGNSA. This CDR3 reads CASSFDRGLSETQYF. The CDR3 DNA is TGTGCCAGCAGCTTTGACAGGGGGCTTTCGGAGACCCAGTACTTC.

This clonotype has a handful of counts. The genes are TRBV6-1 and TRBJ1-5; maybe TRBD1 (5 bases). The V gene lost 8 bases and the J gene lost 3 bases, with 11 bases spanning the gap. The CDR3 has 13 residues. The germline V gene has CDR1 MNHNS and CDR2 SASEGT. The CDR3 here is CASARQTNQPQHF. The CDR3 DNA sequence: TGTGCCAGCGCTCGACAGACCAATCAGCCCCAGCATTTT.

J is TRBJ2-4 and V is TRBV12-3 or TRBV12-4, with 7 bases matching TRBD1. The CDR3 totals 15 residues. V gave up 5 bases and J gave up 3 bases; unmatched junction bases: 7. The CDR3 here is CASSIGGWGKNIQYF. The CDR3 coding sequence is TGTGCCAGCAGTATAGGGGGCTGGGGCAAAAACATTCAGTACTTC.

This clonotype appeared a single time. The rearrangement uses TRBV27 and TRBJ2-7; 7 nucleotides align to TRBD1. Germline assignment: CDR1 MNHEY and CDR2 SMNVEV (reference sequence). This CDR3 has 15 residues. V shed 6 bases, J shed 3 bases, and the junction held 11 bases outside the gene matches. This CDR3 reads CASRPGVGQFYEQYF. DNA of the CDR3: TGTGCCAGCAGGCCAGGAGTGGGACAGTTCTACGAGCAGTACTTC.

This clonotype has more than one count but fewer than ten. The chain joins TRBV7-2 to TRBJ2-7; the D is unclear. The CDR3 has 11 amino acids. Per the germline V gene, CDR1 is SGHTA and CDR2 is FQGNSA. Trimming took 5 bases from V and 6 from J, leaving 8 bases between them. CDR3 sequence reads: CASSPSREQYF. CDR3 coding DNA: TGTGCCAGCAGCCCGAGTCGCGAGCAGTACTTC.

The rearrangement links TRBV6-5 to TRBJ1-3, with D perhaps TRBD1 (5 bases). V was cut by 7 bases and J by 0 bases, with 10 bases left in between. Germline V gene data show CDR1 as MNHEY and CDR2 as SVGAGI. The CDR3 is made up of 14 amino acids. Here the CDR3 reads CASMKGDSGNTIYF. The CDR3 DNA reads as TGTGCCAGCATGAAAGGGGACTCTGGAAACACCATATATTTT.

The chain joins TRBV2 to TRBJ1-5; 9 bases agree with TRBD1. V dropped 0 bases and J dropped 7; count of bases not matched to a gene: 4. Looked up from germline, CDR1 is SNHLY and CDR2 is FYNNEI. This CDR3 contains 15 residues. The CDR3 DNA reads TGTGCCAGCAGTGAAGCGACAGGGGGTGGCCAGCCCCAGCATTTT. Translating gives CASSEATGGGQPQHF.

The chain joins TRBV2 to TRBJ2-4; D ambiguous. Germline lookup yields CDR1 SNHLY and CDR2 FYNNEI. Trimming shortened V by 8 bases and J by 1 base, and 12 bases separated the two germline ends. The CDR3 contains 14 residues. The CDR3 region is CASRMSLAKNIQYF. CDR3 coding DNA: TGTGCCAGCCGGATGAGCCTGGCCAAAAACATTCAGTACTTC.